The text below deals with one T cell receptor (beta chain). Antigen unknown. V was shortened by 5 bases and J by 6 bases, with 14 bases between the two germline ends. Germline V gene sequence: CDR1 GTSNPN, CDR2 SVGIG (reference sequence). The CDR3 totals 13 residues. The data derive from a study of blood T cells in healthy people across ages. Study-wide points: Compared with aged donors, long-lived donors showed fewer expanded clones, suggesting selection.

The second PCR ran roughly 6 to 11 cycles with a sample-barcoded 5' primer and J-beta primers. MiXCR was run by TCRdb on the 5' RACE reads, yielding one entry per CDR3 protein. The table includes over 1,200,000 distinct CDR3 sequences, around 55% detected once. The sample taken for sequencing was blood. This rearrangement joins TRBV30 to TRBJ1-5, with D hard to call. The clonotype comes from a man aged 18 to 35 in good health. In nucleotides, the CDR3 is TGTGCCTGGGCACATAGTAGGAGTCAGCCCCAGCATTTT. It yields the protein CAWAHSRSQPQHF.